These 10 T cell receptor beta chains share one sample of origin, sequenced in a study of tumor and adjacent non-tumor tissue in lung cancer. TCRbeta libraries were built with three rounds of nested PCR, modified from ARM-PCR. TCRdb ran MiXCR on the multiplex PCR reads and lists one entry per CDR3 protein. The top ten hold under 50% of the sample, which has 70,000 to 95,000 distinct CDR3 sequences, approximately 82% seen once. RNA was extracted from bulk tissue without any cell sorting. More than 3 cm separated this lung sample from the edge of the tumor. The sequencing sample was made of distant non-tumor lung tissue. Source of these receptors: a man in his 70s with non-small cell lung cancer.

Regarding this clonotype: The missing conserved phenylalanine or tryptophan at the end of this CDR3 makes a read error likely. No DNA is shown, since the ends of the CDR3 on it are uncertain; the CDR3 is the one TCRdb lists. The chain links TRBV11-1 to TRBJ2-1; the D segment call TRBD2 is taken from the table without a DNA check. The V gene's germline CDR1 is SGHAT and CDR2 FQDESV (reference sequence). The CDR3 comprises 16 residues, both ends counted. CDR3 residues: CASSPLTSGKNNEQSL.

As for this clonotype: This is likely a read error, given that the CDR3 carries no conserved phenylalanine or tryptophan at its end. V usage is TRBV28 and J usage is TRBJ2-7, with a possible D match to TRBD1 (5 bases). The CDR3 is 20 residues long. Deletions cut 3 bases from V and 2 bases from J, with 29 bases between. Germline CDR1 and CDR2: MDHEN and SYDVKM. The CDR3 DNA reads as TGTGCCAGCAGTTTCGGTACCGACGCCAAGAGAGCAGGGATCGCCTACGAGCAGTACTCC. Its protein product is CASSFGTDAKRAGIAYEQYS.

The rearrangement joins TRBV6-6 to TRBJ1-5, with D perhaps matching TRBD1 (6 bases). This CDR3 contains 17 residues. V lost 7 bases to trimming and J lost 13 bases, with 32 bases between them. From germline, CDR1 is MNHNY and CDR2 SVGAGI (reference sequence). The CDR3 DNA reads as TGTGCCAGCACTCGGGCACAGGGAGACAGGAGCAATCAGCGACAGCATTTT. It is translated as CASTRAQGDRSNQRQHF.

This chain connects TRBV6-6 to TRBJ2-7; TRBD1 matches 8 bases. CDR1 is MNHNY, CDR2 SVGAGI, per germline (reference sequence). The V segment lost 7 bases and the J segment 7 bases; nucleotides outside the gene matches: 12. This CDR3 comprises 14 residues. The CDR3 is CASTPVQGVREQYF. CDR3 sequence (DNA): TGTGCCAGCACCCCCGTACAGGGGGTGAGAGAGCAGTACTTC.

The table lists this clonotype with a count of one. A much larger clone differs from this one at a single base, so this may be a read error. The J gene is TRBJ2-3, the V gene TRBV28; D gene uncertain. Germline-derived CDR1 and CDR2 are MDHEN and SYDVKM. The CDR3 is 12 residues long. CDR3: CASSSPQDTHYF. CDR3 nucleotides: TGTGCCAGCAGTTCCCCTCAAGATACGCATTATTTT.

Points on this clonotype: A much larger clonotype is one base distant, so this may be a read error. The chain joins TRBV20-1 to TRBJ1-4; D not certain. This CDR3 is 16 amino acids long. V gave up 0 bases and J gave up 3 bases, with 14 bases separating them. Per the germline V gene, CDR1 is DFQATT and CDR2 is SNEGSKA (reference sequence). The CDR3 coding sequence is TGCAGTGCTAGAGATACCCAGTCCGCAGCTAATGAAAAACTGTTTTTT. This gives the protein CSARDTQSAANEKLFF.

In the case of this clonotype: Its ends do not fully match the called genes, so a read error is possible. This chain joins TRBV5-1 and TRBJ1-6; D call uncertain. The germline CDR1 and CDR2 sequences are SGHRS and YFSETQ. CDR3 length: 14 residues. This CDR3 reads CASSFGLSDSPIHF. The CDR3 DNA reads TGCGCCAGCAGCTTCGGACTCTCAGATTCACCCATCCACTTT.

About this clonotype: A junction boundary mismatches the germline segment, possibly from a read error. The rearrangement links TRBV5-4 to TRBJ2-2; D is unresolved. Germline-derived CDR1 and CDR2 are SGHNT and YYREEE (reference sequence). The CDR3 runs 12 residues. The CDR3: CVSSSGTGELFF. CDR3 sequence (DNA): TGTGTCAGCAGCTCAGGCACTGGGGAGCTGTTTTTT.

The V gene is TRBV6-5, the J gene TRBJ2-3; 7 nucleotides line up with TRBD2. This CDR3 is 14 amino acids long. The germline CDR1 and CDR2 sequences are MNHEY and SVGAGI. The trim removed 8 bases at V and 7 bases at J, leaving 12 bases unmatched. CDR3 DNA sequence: TGTGCCAGCGGCCTCACTAGCGAGGCGAATACGCAGTATTTT. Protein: CASGLTSEANTQYF.

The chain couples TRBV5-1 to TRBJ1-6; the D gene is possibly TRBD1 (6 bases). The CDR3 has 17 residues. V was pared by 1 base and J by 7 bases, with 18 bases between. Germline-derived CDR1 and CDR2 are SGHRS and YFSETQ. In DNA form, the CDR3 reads TGCGCCAGCAGCTTGATCGGACGGGGGGCTTCCAATTCACCCCTCCACTTT. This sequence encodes CASSLIGRGASNSPLHF.